In this sample, the clone carrying this T cell receptor beta chain turned up a few times. This sample is part of a study of early T cells in non-severe SARS-CoV-2 infection. TCRdb passed the 5' RACE reads through MiXCR, listing each CDR3 protein once. The sample lists tens of thousands of distinct CDR3 sequences; around an eighth were seen once. The CDR3 loop spans 14 amino acids. V dropped 5 bases and J dropped 2 bases, with 13 bases sitting between them. From germline, CDR1 is SGHAT and CDR2 FQNNGV. The chain has TRBV11-2 and TRBJ2-7; possibly TRBD2 for D (6 bases). The sequence came from an adult who was a healthcare worker with PCR-confirmed SARS-CoV-2 infection or an uninfected control (not recorded which). The material sequenced was whole blood. As DNA, the CDR3 is TGTGCCAGCAGCCCTTTGACTAGAGCCTACGAGCAGTACTTC. Translated, it gives CASSPLTRAYEQYF.